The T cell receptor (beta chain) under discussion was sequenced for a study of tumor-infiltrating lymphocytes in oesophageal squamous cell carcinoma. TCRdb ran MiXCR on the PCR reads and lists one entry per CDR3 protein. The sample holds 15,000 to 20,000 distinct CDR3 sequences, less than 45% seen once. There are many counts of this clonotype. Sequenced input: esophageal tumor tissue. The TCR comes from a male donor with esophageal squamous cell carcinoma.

The CDR3 sequence: CASSQGSRADYGYTF. The CDR3 coding sequence is TGCGCCAGCAGCCAGGGGTCGAGGGCTGACTATGGCTACACCTTC. This rearrangement joins TRBV4-1 to TRBJ1-2; D not resolved. V was pared by 3 bases and J by 3 bases, with 14 bases between. The CDR3 sequence is 15 residues long. Germline V lookup: CDR1 MGHRA, CDR2 YSYEKL.